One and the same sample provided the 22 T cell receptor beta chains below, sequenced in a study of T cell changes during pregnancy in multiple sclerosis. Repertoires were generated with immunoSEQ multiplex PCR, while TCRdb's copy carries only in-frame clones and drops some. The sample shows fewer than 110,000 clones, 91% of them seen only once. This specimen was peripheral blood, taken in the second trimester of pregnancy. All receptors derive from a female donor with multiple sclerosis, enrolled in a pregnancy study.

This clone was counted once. Here the CDR3 DNA reads TGTGCCAGCAGCCGGACAGGTGGCAATCAGCCCCAGCATTTT. Its translation: CASSRTGGNQPQHF. V usage is TRBV7-9 and J usage is TRBJ1-5; 7 nucleotides agree with TRBD1. This CDR3 region has 14 residues. Germline CDR1 SEHNR, CDR2 FQNEAQ (reference sequence). The V gene end was trimmed by 5 bases and the J gene end by 2 bases; junction bases not matched to a gene: 3.

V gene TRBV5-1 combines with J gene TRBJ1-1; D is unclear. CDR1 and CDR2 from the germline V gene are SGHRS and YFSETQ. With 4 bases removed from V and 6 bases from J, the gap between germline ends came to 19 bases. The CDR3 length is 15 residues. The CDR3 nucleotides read TGCGCCAGCAGCCACCCCGGTGGCGCGAGGGCTGAAGCTTTCTTT. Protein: CASSHPGGARAEAFF.

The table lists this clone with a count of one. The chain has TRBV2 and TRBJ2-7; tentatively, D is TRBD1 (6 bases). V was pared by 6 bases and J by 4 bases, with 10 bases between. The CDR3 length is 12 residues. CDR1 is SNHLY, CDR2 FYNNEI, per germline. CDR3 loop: CASRRQEYEQYF. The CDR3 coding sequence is TGTGCCAGCAGGCGACAGGAGTACGAGCAGTACTTC.

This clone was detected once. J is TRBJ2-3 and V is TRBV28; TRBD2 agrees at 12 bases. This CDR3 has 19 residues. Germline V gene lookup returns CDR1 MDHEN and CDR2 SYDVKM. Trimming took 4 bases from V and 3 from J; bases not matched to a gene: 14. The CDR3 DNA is TGTGCCAGCAGTTCCTACTTTTTGGCTAGCGGGAGGGTAACAGATACGCAGTATTTT. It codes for CASSSYFLASGRVTDTQYF.

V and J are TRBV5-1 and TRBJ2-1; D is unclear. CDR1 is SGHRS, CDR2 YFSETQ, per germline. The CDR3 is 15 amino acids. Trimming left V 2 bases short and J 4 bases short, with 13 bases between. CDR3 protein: CASSLDEATYNEQFF. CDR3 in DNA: TGCGCCAGCAGCTTAGACGAGGCAACTTACAATGAGCAGTTCTTC.

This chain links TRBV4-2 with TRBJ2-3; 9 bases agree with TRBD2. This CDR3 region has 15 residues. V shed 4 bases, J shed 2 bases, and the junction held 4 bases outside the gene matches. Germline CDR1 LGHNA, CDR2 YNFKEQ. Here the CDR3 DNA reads TGTGCCAGCAGCCCCCTAGCGGGAATCACAGATACGCAGTATTTT. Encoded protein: CASSPLAGITDTQYF.

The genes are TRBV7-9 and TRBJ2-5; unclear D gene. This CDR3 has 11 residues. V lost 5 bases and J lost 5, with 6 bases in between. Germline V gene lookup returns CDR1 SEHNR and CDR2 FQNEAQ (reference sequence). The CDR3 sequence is CASSPGETQYF. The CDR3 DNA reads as TGTGCCAGCAGCCCCGGGGAGACCCAGTACTTC.

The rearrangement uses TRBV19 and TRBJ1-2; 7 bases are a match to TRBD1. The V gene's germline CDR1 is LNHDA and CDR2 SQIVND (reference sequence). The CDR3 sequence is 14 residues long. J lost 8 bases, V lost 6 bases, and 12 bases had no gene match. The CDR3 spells CASRPRGGSGGYTF. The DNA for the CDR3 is TGTGCCAGTAGACCCAGAGGGGGCTCGGGAGGCTACACCTTC.

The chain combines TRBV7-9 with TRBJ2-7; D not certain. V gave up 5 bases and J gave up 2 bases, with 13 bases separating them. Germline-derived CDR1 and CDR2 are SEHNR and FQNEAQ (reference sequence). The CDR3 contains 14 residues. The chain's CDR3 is CASSPRNLPYEQYF. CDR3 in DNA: TGTGCCAGCAGCCCTAGAAACCTTCCCTACGAGCAGTACTTC.

DNA for the CDR3: TGTGCCAGCCGACGACAGGGGGTAGGTGTCGCCTACGAGCAGTACTTC. This encodes CASRRQGVGVAYEQYF. The chain joins TRBV7-2 to TRBJ2-7; TRBD1 matches 9 bases. The CDR3 extends over 16 amino acids. Germline V gene sequence: CDR1 SGHTA, CDR2 FQGNSA. The trim removed 8 bases at V and 2 bases at J, leaving 13 bases unmatched.

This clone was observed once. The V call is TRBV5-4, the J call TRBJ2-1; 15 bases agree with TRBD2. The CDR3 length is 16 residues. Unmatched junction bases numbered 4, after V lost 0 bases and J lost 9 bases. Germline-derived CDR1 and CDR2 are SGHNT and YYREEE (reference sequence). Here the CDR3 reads CASSLGTSGRAGEQFF. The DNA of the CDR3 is TGTGCCAGCAGCTTGGGGACTAGCGGGAGGGCGGGTGAGCAGTTCTTC.

In nucleotides, the CDR3 is TGTGCCAGCCAGACAGGCCTCTCCTACAATGAGCAGTTCTTC. Residues: CASQTGLSYNEQFF. The chain employs TRBV5-8 and TRBJ2-1; TRBD1 might be the D (6 bases). V lost 7 bases to trimming and J lost 0 bases, with 11 bases between them. This CDR3 has 14 residues. Germline V gives CDR1 SGHTS, CDR2 YDEGEE. Supplemented by reference TRBV5-8 and TRBJ2-1, the full variable domain reads EAGVTQSPTHLIKTRGQQATLRCSPISGHTSVYWYQQALGLGLQFLLWYDEGEERNRGNFPPRFSGRQFPNYSSELNVNALELEDSALYLCASQTGLSYNEQFFGPGTRLTVL.

The CDR3: CASSYSISGGDGYTF. The CDR3 nucleotides read TGTGCCAGCAGTTACTCGATAAGCGGGGGCGATGGCTACACCTTC. The chain couples TRBV6-5 to TRBJ1-2; the D gene is possibly TRBD1 (6 bases). Germline CDR1 reads MNHEY; CDR2 reads SVGAGI. The CDR3 is made up of 15 amino acids. Trimming shortened V by 0 bases and J by 6 bases, and 14 bases separated the two germline ends.

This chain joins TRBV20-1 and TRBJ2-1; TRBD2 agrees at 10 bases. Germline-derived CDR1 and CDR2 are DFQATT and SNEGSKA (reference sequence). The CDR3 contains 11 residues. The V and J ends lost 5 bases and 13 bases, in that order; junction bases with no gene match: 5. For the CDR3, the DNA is TGCAGTGCTCCCGGACTAGCGGTTCAGTTCTTC. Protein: CSAPGLAVQFF.

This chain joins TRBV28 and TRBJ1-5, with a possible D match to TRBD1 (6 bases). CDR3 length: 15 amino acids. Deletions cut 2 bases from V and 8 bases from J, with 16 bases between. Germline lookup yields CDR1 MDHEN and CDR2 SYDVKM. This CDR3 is CASSLPGAPEEPQHF. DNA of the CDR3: TGTGCCAGCAGTTTACCAGGGGCCCCGGAGGAGCCCCAGCATTTT.

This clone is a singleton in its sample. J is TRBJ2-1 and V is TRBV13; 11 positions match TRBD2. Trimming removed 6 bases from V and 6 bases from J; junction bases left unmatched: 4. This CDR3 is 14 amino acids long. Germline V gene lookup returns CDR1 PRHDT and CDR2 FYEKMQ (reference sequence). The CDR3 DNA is TGTGCCAGCAGGTCTAGCGGGAGGCGCAATGAGCAGTTCTTC. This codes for CASRSSGRRNEQFF.

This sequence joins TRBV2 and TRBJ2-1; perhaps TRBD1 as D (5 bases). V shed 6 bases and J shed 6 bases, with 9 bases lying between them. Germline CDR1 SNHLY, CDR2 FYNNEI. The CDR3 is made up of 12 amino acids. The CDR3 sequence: CASRKGVNEQFF. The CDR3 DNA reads TGTGCCAGCAGAAAAGGGGTCAATGAGCAGTTCTTC.

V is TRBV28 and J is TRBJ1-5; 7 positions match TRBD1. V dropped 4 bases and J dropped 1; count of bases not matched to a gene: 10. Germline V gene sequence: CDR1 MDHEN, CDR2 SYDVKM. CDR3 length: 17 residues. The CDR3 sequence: CASSSPPTGLSNQPQHF. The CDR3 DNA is TGTGCCAGCAGTTCGCCGCCGACAGGGCTGAGCAATCAGCCCCAGCATTTT.

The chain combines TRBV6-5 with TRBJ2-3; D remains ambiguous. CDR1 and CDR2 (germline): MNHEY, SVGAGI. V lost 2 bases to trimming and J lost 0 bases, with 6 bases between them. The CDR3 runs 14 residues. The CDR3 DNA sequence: TGTGCCAGCAGTTACGGCTCAAGCACAGATACGCAGTATTTT. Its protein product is CASSYGSSTDTQYF.

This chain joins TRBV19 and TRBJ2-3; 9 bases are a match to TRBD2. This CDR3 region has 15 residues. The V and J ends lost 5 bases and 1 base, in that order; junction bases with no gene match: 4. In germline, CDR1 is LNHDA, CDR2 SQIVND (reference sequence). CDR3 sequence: CASSSRTSGTDTQYF. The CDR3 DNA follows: TGTGCCAGTAGTTCTCGGACTAGCGGCACAGATACGCAGTATTTT.

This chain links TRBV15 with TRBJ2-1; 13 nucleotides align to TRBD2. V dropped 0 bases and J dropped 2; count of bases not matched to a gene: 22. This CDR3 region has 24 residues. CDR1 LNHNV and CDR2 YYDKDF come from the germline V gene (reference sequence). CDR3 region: CATSRDGADTSNGLAGVAYNEQFF. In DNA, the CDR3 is TGTGCCACCAGCAGAGACGGGGCAGACACGTCGAATGGACTAGCGGGAGTGGCCTACAATGAGCAGTTCTTC.

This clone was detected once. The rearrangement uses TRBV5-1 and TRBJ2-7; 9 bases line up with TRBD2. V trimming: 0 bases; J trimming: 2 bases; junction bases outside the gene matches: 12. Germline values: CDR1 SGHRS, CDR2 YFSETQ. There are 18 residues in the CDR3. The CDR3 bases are TGCGCCAGCAGCTTGGCCTCCGGCGGGAGGGCTCCCCCCTACGAGCAGTACTTC. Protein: CASSLASGGRAPPYEQYF.